This T cell receptor beta chain was identified in a study of cytomegalovirus exposure and HLA in healthy donors. Study-level background: Genotyping showed 75% to 90% of roughly 400 donors falling in the Caucasian-associated ancestry cluster. General study points: Upon later analysis, HLA-associated TCR beta chains proved more clonally expanded than other, equally common chains. About 87% or about 30% of the time was how often most TCR beta V segments were productive, according to an earlier analysis.

A multiplex PCR was run with 60 Vbeta primers and 13 Jbeta primers. Produced via immunoSEQ multiplex PCR; TCRdb's table is partial and in-frame only. This sample has about 210,000 clones, with roughly 82% found just once. The germline gives CDR1 MNHEY, CDR2 SMNVEV (reference sequence). Germline trimming cut 5 bases from V and 0 bases from J; bases unmatched to any gene: 2. This CDR3 contains 15 residues. A remark on this clone: Its antigen is currently unknown. Other DNA sequences of this sample code for an identical CDR3.

The sample taken for sequencing was PBMCs. The rearrangement links TRBV27 to TRBJ2-1; 9 bases are shared with TRBD2. The TCR sequence derives from a man aged 40-55 years in good health and CMV-seropositive. CDR3 DNA sequence: TGTGCCAGCAGTCTAGCGGGAAGCTCCTACAATGAGCAGTTCTTC. Translating it yields CASSLAGSSYNEQFF.